Presented here are 7 T cell receptor beta chains from one specimen sequenced in a study of cytotoxic CD8 clonotypes in ibrutinib-treated CLL. The repertoire was sequenced with immunoSEQ multiplex PCR; TCRdb's copy has only in-frame clones and lacks some. Counted here are just over 200,000 clones, about 75% occurring once; the ten biggest clones make up about 6.2%. The material was PBMCs, obtained after 12 months of ibrutinib treatment. These TCRs come from a human donor with chronic lymphocytic leukemia.

The chain has TRBV28 and TRBJ1-3; tentatively, D is TRBD1 (5 bases). Trimming left V 3 bases short and J 0 bases short, with 15 bases between. The germline gives CDR1 MDHEN, CDR2 SYDVKM. This CDR3 contains 17 residues. This chain's CDR3 is CASSFPGGGGSGNTIYF. The CDR3 region has the DNA TGTGCCAGCAGTTTCCCTGGCGGGGGAGGCTCTGGAAACACCATATATTTT.

In this sample, this clone turned up once. The V gene is TRBV27, the J gene TRBJ1-2, with TRBD1 matching over 8 bases. The CDR3 is 12 amino acids. The ends lost 8 bases at V and 8 bases at J; junction bases unmatched: 7. Germline-derived CDR1 and CDR2 are MNHEY and SMNVEV (reference sequence). CDR3 sequence (DNA): TGTGCCAGCTCGACAGGGGCAAGGGGCTACACCTTC. Protein: CASSTGARGYTF.

The rearrangement uses TRBV15 and TRBJ2-1; 8 positions agree with TRBD2. The CDR3 contains 22 residues. The J segment lost 9 bases and the V segment lost 1 base, leaving 29 bases of the junction unmatched. Germline V CDR1 and CDR2: LNHNV, YYDKDF (reference sequence). CDR3 bases: TGTGCCACCAGCAGAGTCAGGGTGCCTCGGGGCGGGAGGACTCTCTCGGGAAGTGAGCAGTTCTTC. Encoded protein: CATSRVRVPRGGRTLSGSEQFF.

V gene TRBV7-2 combines with J gene TRBJ1-3; D remains unclear. Trimming removed 1 base at V and 0 bases at J, with 7 bases between. CDR1 is SGHTA and CDR2 is FQGNSA in the germline V gene. This CDR3 contains 15 residues. CDR3 sequence (DNA): TGTGCCAGCAGCTTAGTTGCATCCTCTGGAAACACCATATATTTT. Protein sequence: CASSLVASSGNTIYF. Full variable domain (rest looked up from reference TRBV7-2 and TRBJ1-3): GAGVSQSPSNKVTEKGKDVELRCDPISGHTALYWYRQSLGQGLEFLIYFQGNSAPDKSGLPSDRFSAERTGGSVSTLTIQRTQQEDSAVYLCASSLVASSGNTIYFGEGSWLTVV.

The chain carries TRBV29-1 and TRBJ2-7; a possible D gene is TRBD1 (6 bases). CDR1 and CDR2 from the germline V gene are SQVTM and ANQGSEA. Trimming shortened V by 6 bases and J by 3 bases, and 15 bases separated the two germline ends. The CDR3 is 13 amino acids. CDR3 nucleotides: TGCAGCGTACTTAATACAGGGTACTACGAGCAGTACTTC. Translating it yields CSVLNTGYYEQYF.

This chain joins TRBV11-2 and TRBJ2-1; no reliable D call. Trimming left V 6 bases short and J 2 bases short, with 8 bases between. The CDR3 totals 13 residues. Germline V gene data show CDR1 as SGHAT and CDR2 as FQNNGV. The CDR3 nucleotides read TGTGCCAGCAGGAACGTGGCCTACAATGAGCAGTTCTTC. Translated: CASRNVAYNEQFF.

The V gene is TRBV6-1, the J gene TRBJ1-3; maybe TRBD1 (5 bases). Deletions cut 4 bases from V and 0 bases from J, with 7 bases between. The CDR3 sequence is 14 residues long. Per the germline V gene, CDR1 is MNHNS and CDR2 is SASEGT. CDR3 region: CASSAGISGNTIYF. The CDR3 DNA is TGTGCCAGCAGTGCAGGGATCTCTGGAAACACCATATATTTT.